Following are 4 T cell receptor beta chains from one sample sequenced in a study of cytomegalovirus exposure and HLA in healthy donors. The PCR was carried out with 60 Vbeta primers and 13 Jbeta primers. Assay used: immunoSEQ multiplex PCR; TCRdb lists only in-frame clones, some missing. The sample shows approximately 130,000 clones, about four fifths of them seen only once. The sequencing input was PBMCs. The source of these receptors is a man between 18 and 35 years old in good health and CMV-seronegative.

This chain uses TRBV5-4 with TRBJ2-3; 7 bases line up with TRBD2. Unmatched junction bases numbered 4, after V lost 3 bases and J lost 6 bases. Germline CDR1 and CDR2: SGHNT and YYREEE (reference sequence). CDR3 length equals 13 residues. CDR3 bases: TGTGCCAGCAGCTCGAGCGGGGTGGATACGCAGTATTTT. Translation gives CASSSSGVDTQYF.

The rearrangement uses TRBV6-5 and TRBJ2-7, with D perhaps TRBD2 (5 bases). Trimming cost V 2 bases and J 7 bases, with 12 bases left between them. CDR1 and CDR2 from the germline V gene are MNHEY and SVGAGI. The CDR3 extends over 13 amino acids. CDR3: CASSYLRSGEQYF. The DNA of the CDR3 is TGTGCCAGCAGTTACCTCAGATCGGGGGAGCAGTACTTC.

The gene calls are TRBV19 and TRBJ1-2; 9 positions agree with TRBD1. The trim removed 0 bases at V and 7 bases at J, leaving 3 bases unmatched. Germline loops: CDR1 LNHDA, CDR2 SQIVND (reference sequence). The CDR3 length is 14 residues. DNA of the CDR3: TGTGCCAGTAGTATAGACACAGGGGGCTCTGGCTACACCTTC. Encoded protein: CASSIDTGGSGYTF.

This clone was observed once. The chain uses TRBV6-6 and TRBJ1-3, with no clear D. V lost 6 bases and J 3 bases, leaving 9 bases between the germline ends. CDR1 is MNHNY and CDR2 is SVGAGI in the germline V gene (reference sequence). The CDR3 consists of 13 residues. DNA of the CDR3: TGTGCCAGCAGCCCCGGGTATGGAAACACCATATATTTT. Protein: CASSPGYGNTIYF.